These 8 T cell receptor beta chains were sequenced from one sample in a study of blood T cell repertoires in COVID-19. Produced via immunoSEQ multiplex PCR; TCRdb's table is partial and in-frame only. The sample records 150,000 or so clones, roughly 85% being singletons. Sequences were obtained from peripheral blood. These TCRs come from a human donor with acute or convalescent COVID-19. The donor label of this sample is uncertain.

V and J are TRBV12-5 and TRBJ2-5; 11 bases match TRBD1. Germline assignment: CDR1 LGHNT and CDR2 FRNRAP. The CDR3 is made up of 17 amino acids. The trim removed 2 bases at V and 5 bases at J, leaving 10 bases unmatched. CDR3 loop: CASGLTTGTGGGETQYF. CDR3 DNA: TGTGCTAGTGGTTTGACAACCGGGACAGGGGGTGGCGAGACCCAGTACTTC.

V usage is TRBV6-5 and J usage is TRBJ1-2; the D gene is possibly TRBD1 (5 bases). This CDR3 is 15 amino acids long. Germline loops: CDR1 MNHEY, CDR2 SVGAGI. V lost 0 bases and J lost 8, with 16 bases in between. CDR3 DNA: TGTGCCAGCAGTTACTCGAAGGTGCAGGGCCGAGGCTACACCTTC. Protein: CASSYSKVQGRGYTF.

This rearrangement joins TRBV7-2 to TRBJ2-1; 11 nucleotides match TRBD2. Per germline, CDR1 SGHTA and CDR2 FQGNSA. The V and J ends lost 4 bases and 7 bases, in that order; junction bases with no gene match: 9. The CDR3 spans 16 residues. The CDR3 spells CASSWQLSGGANEQFF. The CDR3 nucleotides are TGTGCCAGCAGCTGGCAACTTAGCGGGGGGGCAAATGAGCAGTTCTTC.

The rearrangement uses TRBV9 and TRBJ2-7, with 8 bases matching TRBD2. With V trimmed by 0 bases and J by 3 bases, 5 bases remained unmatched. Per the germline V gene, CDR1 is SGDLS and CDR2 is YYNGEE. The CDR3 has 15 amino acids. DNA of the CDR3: TGTGCCAGCAGCGTAGAAGCAGCGGGGGTCTACGAGCAGTACTTC. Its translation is CASSVEAAGVYEQYF.

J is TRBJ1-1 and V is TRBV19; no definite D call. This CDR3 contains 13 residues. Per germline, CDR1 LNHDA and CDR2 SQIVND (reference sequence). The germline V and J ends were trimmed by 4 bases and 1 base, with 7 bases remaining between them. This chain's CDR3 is CASSNRENTEAFF. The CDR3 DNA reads TGTGCCAGTAGTAACCGGGAGAACACTGAAGCTTTCTTT.

Here the CDR3 DNA reads TGTGCCAGCACCTCTAGAGATACGCAGTATTTT. It is translated as CASTSRDTQYF. The rearrangement joins TRBV12-3 or TRBV12-4 to TRBJ2-3, with D unclear. Trimming pared 7 bases from V and 5 bases from J, leaving 7 bases between. The CDR3 contains 11 residues.

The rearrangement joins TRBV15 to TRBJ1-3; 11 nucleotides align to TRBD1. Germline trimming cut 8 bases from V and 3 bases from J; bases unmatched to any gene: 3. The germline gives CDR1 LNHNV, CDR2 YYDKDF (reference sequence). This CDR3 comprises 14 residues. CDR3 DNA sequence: TGTGCCACCCGGACAGGGGGCAGTGGAAACACCATATATTTT. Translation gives CATRTGGSGNTIYF. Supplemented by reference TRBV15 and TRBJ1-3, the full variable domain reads DAMVIQNPRYQVTQFGKPVTLSCSQTLNHNVMYWYQQKSSQAPKLLFHYYDKDFNNEADTPDNFQSRRPNTSFCFLDIRSPGLGDTAMYLCATRTGGSGNTIYFGEGSWLTVV.

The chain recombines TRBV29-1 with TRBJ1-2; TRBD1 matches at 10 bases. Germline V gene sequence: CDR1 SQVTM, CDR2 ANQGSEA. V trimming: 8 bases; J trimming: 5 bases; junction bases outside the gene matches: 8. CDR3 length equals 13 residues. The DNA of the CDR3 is TGCAGCACAAGGGACAGGGGCACTTATGGCTACACCTTC. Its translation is CSTRDRGTYGYTF.